These 27 T cell receptor beta chains originate from one sample sequenced in a study of T cell changes during pregnancy in multiple sclerosis. Clones were read by immunoSEQ multiplex PCR, and TCRdb kept only the in-frame ones, dropping some. This table has more than 30,000 clones, 85% to 95% appearing once. The sequenced sample was PBMCs (not recorded whether the cells were cultured). These TCRs come from a female donor with multiple sclerosis, enrolled in a pregnancy study.

The chain recombines TRBV27 with TRBJ1-5; 7 nucleotides line up with TRBD1. Unmatched junction bases numbered 8, after V lost 2 bases and J lost 4 bases. Germline V gives CDR1 MNHEY, CDR2 SMNVEV (reference sequence). This CDR3 has 16 residues. CDR3 protein: CASSLEGRGGNQPQHF. Written as DNA, the CDR3 is TGTGCCAGCAGTTTAGAGGGCAGGGGGGGAAATCAGCCCCAGCATTTT.

The rearrangement joins TRBV7-9 to TRBJ2-7; D may be TRBD1 (6 bases). In germline, CDR1 is SEHNR, CDR2 FQNEAQ (reference sequence). V lost 0 bases and J 2 bases, leaving 11 bases between the germline ends. The CDR3 is 15 residues long. CDR3 coding DNA: TGTGCCAGCAGCTTAGCTGGACAGCCAACCTACGAGCAGTACTTC. It translates to CASSLAGQPTYEQYF.

The chain carries TRBV7-2 and TRBJ2-3; 12 positions agree with TRBD2. This CDR3 has 18 amino acids. CDR1 is SGHTA and CDR2 is FQGNSA in the germline V gene. The J segment lost 3 bases and the V segment lost 3 bases, leaving 10 bases of the junction unmatched. Written as DNA, the CDR3 is TGTGCCAGCAGCTTTCTAGCGGGAGGGCCTGTCGCGACAGATACGCAGTATTTT. Encoded protein: CASSFLAGGPVATDTQYF. Based on the CDR3 plus reference TRBV7-2 and TRBJ2-3, the full variable domain is GAGVSQSPSNKVTEKGKDVELRCDPISGHTALYWYRQSLGQGLEFLIYFQGNSAPDKSGLPSDRFSAERTGGSVSTLTIQRTQQEDSAVYLCASSFLAGGPVATDTQYFGPGTRLTVL.

The chain carries TRBV4-3 and TRBJ2-7, with D possibly TRBD2 on 6 matching bases. Trimming pared 0 bases from V and 4 bases from J, leaving 19 bases between. Germline loops: CDR1 LGHNA, CDR2 YSLEER. CDR3 size: 17 residues. CDR3 loop: CASSQDPPGSTSYEQYF. Written as DNA, the CDR3 is TGCGCCAGCAGCCAAGATCCCCCCGGGAGTACTTCGTACGAGCAGTACTTC.

The chain combines TRBV28 with TRBJ1-2, with TRBD1 as a possible D gene (5 bases). Germline CDR1 is MDHEN and CDR2 is SYDVKM. This CDR3 spans 14 amino acids. Deletions cut 3 bases from V and 11 bases from J, with 19 bases between. This CDR3 is CASSLIWGGGWYTF. The CDR3 DNA reads TGTGCCAGCAGTTTGATTTGGGGTGGGGGATGGTACACCTTC.

The chain is built from TRBV12-1 and TRBJ1-5. TRBV12-1 is marked as a pseudogene. The CDR3 totals 12 residues. The CDR3 here is CASSPKDQPQHF. CDR3 in DNA: TGTGCCAGCAGCCCAAAGGACCAGCCCCAGCATTTT.

CDR3 nucleotide sequence: TGTGCCAGCAGTGTTGCTAGCACAGATACGCAGTATTTT. It yields the protein CASSVASTDTQYF. V is TRBV2 and J is TRBJ2-3; D remains unclear. The V and J ends lost 4 bases and 0 bases respectively, with 5 bases between them. This CDR3 has 13 amino acids. CDR1 and CDR2 (germline): SNHLY, FYNNEI. Combining the CDR3 with reference TRBV2 and TRBJ2-3 gives the whole variable domain EPEVTQTPSHQVTQMGQEVILRCVPISNHLYFYWYRQILGQKVEFLVSFYNNEISEKSEIFDDQFSVERPDGSNFTLKIRSTKLEDSAMYFCASSVASTDTQYFGPGTRLTVL.

V usage is TRBV7-8 and J usage is TRBJ2-2; D is tentatively TRBD1 or TRBD2 (5 bases each). The CDR3 totals 17 residues. The germline gives CDR1 SGHVS, CDR2 FQNEAQ. Trimming stripped 5 bases from V and 5 bases from J, with 21 bases between. CDR3 in DNA: TGTGCCAGCAGCGAGGTCGGGGCGGTTGGTAAAACCGGGGAGCTGTTTTTT. Amino acids: CASSEVGAVGKTGELFF.

This chain joins TRBV10-3 and TRBJ1-1; TRBD1 agrees at 8 bases. This CDR3 spans 16 amino acids. Germline CDR1 and CDR2: ENHRY and SYGVKD. V shed 6 bases and J 1 base; nucleotides not matched to a gene: 10. For the CDR3, the DNA is TGTGCCATCAGCCGTCCCCCAACAGGGGGGAACACTGAAGCTTTCTTT. Translation: CAISRPPTGGNTEAFF.

The chain carries TRBV12-5 and TRBJ2-3, with 8 bases aligning to TRBD2. The trim removed 5 bases at V and 1 base at J, leaving 8 bases unmatched. The CDR3 contains 16 residues. Germline CDR1 LGHNT, CDR2 FRNRAP. The CDR3 DNA sequence: TGTGCTAGTGGTCGGGGGGGCGGTCCCGGCACAGATACGCAGTATTTT. Its translation: CASGRGGGPGTDTQYF.

The chain couples TRBV5-4 to TRBJ2-7, with D unclear. Germline-derived CDR1 and CDR2 are SGHNT and YYREEE (reference sequence). Trimming pared 1 base from V and 5 bases from J, leaving 13 bases between. The CDR3 is 14 amino acids. CDR3 protein: CASSLLGYPHEQYF. The CDR3 DNA sequence: TGTGCCAGCAGCTTGCTCGGCTACCCCCACGAGCAGTACTTC.

The chain is built from TRBV4-1 and TRBJ1-5; no firm D call. The CDR3 length is 15 residues. Per the germline V gene, CDR1 is MGHRA and CDR2 is YSYEKL. V was shortened by 5 bases and J by 0 bases, with 11 bases between the two germline ends. As DNA, the CDR3 is TGCGCCAGCAGCGGGGAACTTCATAGCAATCAGCCCCAGCATTTT. It yields the protein CASSGELHSNQPQHF.

The V and J genes are TRBV29-1 and TRBJ2-1, with TRBD2 matching 9 bases. CDR1 and CDR2 from the germline V gene are SQVTM and ANQGSEA. The junction had 13 bases not matched to a gene; V was cut back by 7 bases and J by 3 bases. This CDR3 comprises 16 residues. The CDR3 nucleotides are TGCAGCGCCACAGCCAGACTAGCGGAGGTCTACAATGAGCAGTTCTTC. Its protein product is CSATARLAEVYNEQFF.

The rearrangement joins TRBV7-9 to TRBJ2-7; 7 bases are a match to TRBD1. From germline, CDR1 is SEHNR and CDR2 FQNEAQ (reference sequence). The CDR3 is 14 residues long. Trimming took 4 bases from V and 4 from J; bases not matched to a gene: 7. In DNA, the CDR3 is TGTGCCAGCAGCTCTAAGACAGGGCAGTACGAGCAGTACTTC. It translates to CASSSKTGQYEQYF.

This CDR3 reads CASSKDSTGTGWSYTF. The CDR3 DNA sequence: TGTGCCAGCAGCAAAGATTCTACCGGGACAGGGTGGAGCTACACCTTC. The chain links TRBV5-4 to TRBJ1-2; TRBD1 matches 9 bases. The length of the CDR3 is 16 residues. Trimming cost V 4 bases and J 9 bases; bases outside gene matches: 16. The germline gives CDR1 SGHNT, CDR2 YYREEE (reference sequence).

The gene calls are TRBV5-4 and TRBJ2-1, with D unclear. CDR1 SGHNT and CDR2 YYREEE come from the germline V gene (reference sequence). The CDR3 is made up of 13 amino acids. The ends were cut back, 4 bases at V and 10 bases at J, with 15 bases in the middle. This chain's CDR3 is CASSDGTLQEQFF. CDR3 coding DNA: TGTGCCAGCAGCGATGGTACTTTGCAGGAGCAGTTCTTC.

The J gene is TRBJ2-7, the V gene TRBV7-2; the D is unclear. V gave up 5 bases and J gave up 2 bases, with 10 bases separating them. Germline CDR1 is SGHTA and CDR2 is FQGNSA. This CDR3 spans 13 amino acids. In DNA form, the CDR3 reads TGTGCCAGCAGCCTGGACGGAACCTACGAGCAGTACTTC. Amino acids: CASSLDGTYEQYF.

The CDR3 region is CASSPAEWDGAEAFF. DNA for the CDR3: TGTGCCAGCAGCCCGGCGGAGTGGGACGGGGCTGAAGCTTTCTTT. This sequence joins TRBV28 and TRBJ1-1, with D perhaps TRBD1 (5 bases). Germline-derived CDR1 and CDR2 are MDHEN and SYDVKM. This CDR3 comprises 15 residues. V shed 6 bases and J shed 6 bases, with 20 bases lying between them.

The chain recombines TRBV19 with TRBJ2-3; possible D gene TRBD2, 5 bases. The germline V and J ends were trimmed by 2 bases and 0 bases, with 9 bases remaining between them. This CDR3 is built from 15 residues. CDR1 LNHDA and CDR2 SQIVND come from the germline V gene (reference sequence). The CDR3 reads CASSISGSSTDTQYF. The CDR3 region has the DNA TGTGCCAGTAGTATATCGGGGTCTAGCACAGATACGCAGTATTTT.

In its sample, this clone was seen once. V and J are TRBV4-1 and TRBJ2-3; 13 positions agree with TRBD2. CDR3 size: 17 residues. V dropped 4 bases and J dropped 2; count of bases not matched to a gene: 6. The V gene's germline CDR1 is MGHRA and CDR2 YSYEKL. The CDR3 sequence: CASSRQGLAGNTDTQYF. Written as DNA, the CDR3 is TGCGCCAGCAGCCGACAGGGACTAGCGGGGAACACAGATACGCAGTATTTT.

The chain couples TRBV4-1 to TRBJ2-2; 7 bases are a match to TRBD2. This CDR3 spans 14 amino acids. V trimming: 3 bases; J trimming: 7 bases; junction bases outside the gene matches: 5. Per the germline V gene, CDR1 is MGHRA and CDR2 is YSYEKL. The CDR3: CASSHAGASGELFF. In DNA form, the CDR3 reads TGCGCCAGCAGCCACGCGGGAGCGAGCGGGGAGCTGTTTTTT.

This chain connects TRBV6-1 to TRBJ1-5; no definite D call. Germline values: CDR1 MNHNS, CDR2 SASEGT. V lost 8 bases and J lost 5, with 10 bases in between. The CDR3 length is 12 residues. The CDR3 loop reads CASLEGHQPQHF. CDR3 nucleotides: TGTGCCAGCCTCGAAGGGCATCAGCCCCAGCATTTT.

The rearrangement links TRBV9 to TRBJ2-7, with 10 bases matching TRBD2. The CDR3 covers 14 residues. V shed 7 bases and J 3 bases; nucleotides not matched to a gene: 7. Germline CDR1 is SGDLS and CDR2 is YYNGEE. The CDR3 DNA reads TGTGCCAGCGCCCTTACTAGCGGGGACTACGAGCAGTACTTC. Translated, it gives CASALTSGDYEQYF.

J is TRBJ2-1 and V is TRBV28, with 9 bases fitting TRBD1. The germline V gene has CDR1 MDHEN and CDR2 SYDVKM. V gave up 6 bases and J gave up 6 bases; unmatched junction bases: 6. The CDR3 contains 14 residues. This CDR3 is CASRSGTGPNEQFF. The CDR3 DNA sequence: TGTGCCAGCAGGTCCGGGACAGGGCCCAATGAGCAGTTCTTC.

The rearrangement joins TRBV5-1 to TRBJ1-1, with D maybe TRBD1 (6 bases). CDR1 and CDR2 (germline): SGHRS, YFSETQ. With 2 bases removed from V and 2 bases from J, the gap between germline ends came to 16 bases. The CDR3 consists of 16 residues. The CDR3 sequence: CASSFVRGDRNTEAFF. As DNA, the CDR3 is TGCGCCAGCAGCTTTGTGAGGGGGGATCGCAACACTGAAGCTTTCTTT.

The rearrangement uses TRBV15 and TRBJ2-3; weak D call: TRBD1 (8 bases). Germline V gives CDR1 LNHNV, CDR2 YYDKDF (reference sequence). CDR3 length equals 13 residues. The ends were cut back, 0 bases at V and 15 bases at J, with 16 bases in the middle. CDR3 region: CATSRDPTGGVYF. CDR3 DNA: TGTGCCACCAGCAGAGATCCCACAGGGGGGGTATATTTT.

V gene TRBV18 combines with J gene TRBJ2-5, with 7 bases matching TRBD2. The CDR3 has 15 amino acids. V shed 0 bases, J shed 3 bases, and the junction held 4 bases outside the gene matches. Germline V gene data show CDR1 as KGHSH and CDR2 as LQKENI. CDR3 protein: CASSPPSTSEETQYF. DNA of the CDR3: TGTGCCAGCTCACCACCGTCTACTAGCGAAGAGACCCAGTACTTC. Full variable domain (outside the CDR3, taken from reference TRBV18 and TRBJ2-5): NAGVMQNPRHLVRRRGQEARLRCSPMKGHSHVYWYRQLPEEGLKFMVYLQKENIIDESGMPKERFSAEFPKEGPSILRIQQVVRGDSAAYFCASSPPSTSEETQYFGPGTRLLVL.